The next 25 T cell receptor beta chains were all read from a single sample in a study of blood T cell repertoires in COVID-19. Profiled with immunoSEQ multiplex PCR; TCRdb holds only in-frame clones, not every one. Of roughly 260,000 clones listed, roughly 85% are singletons. The specimen was PBMCs or T cells enriched from blood (not recorded which). The receptors stem from a woman aged 40 to 50 who had been exposed to COVID-19.

The genes are TRBV19 and TRBJ1-5; D gene uncertain. Trimming took off 0 bases at V and 8 bases at J, with 8 bases between the two ends. Germline CDR1 LNHDA, CDR2 SQIVND (reference sequence). The CDR3 is 13 amino acids. The CDR3 DNA sequence: TGTGCCAGTAGTATAGATAGTCGGGAGCCCCAGCATTTT. Protein sequence: CASSIDSREPQHF.

The V and J genes are TRBV5-4 and TRBJ1-1; D uncertain. This CDR3 region has 15 residues. Germline loops: CDR1 SGHNT, CDR2 YYREEE (reference sequence). Trimming cost V 4 bases and J 1 base, with 14 bases left between them. CDR3 protein: CASSPTLRANTEAFF. The DNA of the CDR3 is TGTGCCAGCAGCCCCACCCTGAGGGCGAACACTGAAGCTTTCTTT.

The chain couples TRBV12-3 or TRBV12-4 to TRBJ2-3; TRBD2 might be the D (5 bases). V dropped 1 base and J dropped 6 bases, with 8 bases sitting between them. This CDR3 has 13 residues. DNA of the CDR3: TGTGCCAGCAGTTTAGATTGGAGGGATACGCAGTATTTT. Translated, it gives CASSLDWRDTQYF.

The V and J genes are TRBV5-1 and TRBJ2-1; D remains ambiguous. CDR1 SGHRS and CDR2 YFSETQ come from the germline V gene. The V gene lost 4 bases and the J gene lost 5 bases, with 10 bases spanning the gap. The CDR3 totals 13 residues. The CDR3 region has the DNA TGCGCCAGCAGCCTAACCACAGACAATGAGCAGTTCTTC. This codes for CASSLTTDNEQFF.

The chain joins TRBV13 to TRBJ2-2; weak D call: TRBD1 (6 bases). The germline V gene has CDR1 PRHDT and CDR2 FYEKMQ (reference sequence). The CDR3 consists of 17 residues. V dropped 3 bases and J dropped 1 base, with 15 bases sitting between them. This CDR3 is CASSLRRDTKNTGELFF. As DNA, the CDR3 is TGTGCCAGCAGCTTGAGACGGGACACAAAGAACACCGGGGAGCTGTTTTTT.

This sequence joins TRBV9 and TRBJ1-1, with a weak D call TRBD1 (5 bases). Germline V gene sequence: CDR1 SGDLS, CDR2 YYNGEE. CDR3 size: 16 residues. V lost 0 bases, J lost 2 bases, and 14 bases lay in between. The CDR3 reads CASSVGVRRGNTEAFF. The CDR3 nucleotides are TGTGCCAGCAGCGTAGGCGTTCGGAGGGGTAACACTGAAGCTTTCTTT.

The CDR3 DNA reads TGTGCCAGCAGAAAAGGGACAGCGTACGAGCAGTACTTC. Translation: CASRKGTAYEQYF. The J gene is TRBJ2-7, the V gene TRBV28, with 7 bases aligning to TRBD1. From germline, CDR1 is MDHEN and CDR2 SYDVKM. V shed 6 bases and J 4 bases; nucleotides not matched to a gene: 6. This CDR3 is built from 13 residues.

The J gene is TRBJ2-5, the V gene TRBV27; 7 positions agree with TRBD1. Germline trimming cut 6 bases from V and 5 bases from J; bases unmatched to any gene: 6. This CDR3 spans 13 amino acids. Looked up from germline, CDR1 is MNHEY and CDR2 is SMNVEV (reference sequence). The CDR3 sequence: CASSVRGRETQYF. The CDR3 DNA is TGTGCCAGCAGCGTGAGGGGGCGGGAGACCCAGTACTTC.

The chain joins TRBV27 to TRBJ2-3, with TRBD2 matching over 7 bases. The CDR3 totals 15 residues. V lost 8 bases to trimming and J lost 2 bases; unmatched junction nucleotides: 10. From germline, CDR1 is MNHEY and CDR2 SMNVEV (reference sequence). The CDR3 is CASRLSGTNTDTQYF. The CDR3 region has the DNA TGTGCCAGCCGACTTTCCGGGACTAACACAGATACGCAGTATTTT.

This clone was counted once. V usage is TRBV27 and J usage is TRBJ2-2; TRBD1 matches at 7 bases. Germline assignment: CDR1 MNHEY and CDR2 SMNVEV (reference sequence). CDR3 size: 14 residues. Unmatched junction bases numbered 6, after V lost 5 bases and J lost 6 bases. CDR3 residues: CASSGYRGPGELFF. The DNA of the CDR3 is TGTGCCAGCAGTGGGTACAGGGGACCCGGGGAGCTGTTTTTT.

V is TRBV5-1 and J is TRBJ2-3, with D unclear. CDR3 size: 14 residues. Looked up from germline, CDR1 is SGHRS and CDR2 is YFSETQ. V lost 7 bases to trimming and J lost 7 bases, with 19 bases between them. The CDR3, as DNA: TGCGCCAGCGGCCACAAAGACAATACCTATACGCAGTATTTT. Encoded protein: CASGHKDNTYTQYF.

The chain combines TRBV18 with TRBJ1-4; TRBD1 matches at 7 bases. CDR1 KGHSH and CDR2 LQKENI come from the germline V gene. This CDR3 is 15 amino acids long. V lost 3 bases and J lost 8; bases outside the gene matches: 9. The DNA of the CDR3 is TGTGCCAGCTCACCGGGGCAGGGGGGCGAGGAAAAACTGTTTTTT. Translation: CASSPGQGGEEKLFF. Full variable domain (outside the CDR3, taken from reference TRBV18 and TRBJ1-4): NAGVMQNPRHLVRRRGQEARLRCSPMKGHSHVYWYRQLPEEGLKFMVYLQKENIIDESGMPKERFSAEFPKEGPSILRIQQVVRGDSAAYFCASSPGQGGEEKLFFGSGTQLSVL.

Regarding this clone: A much larger clone is a single base away; this may be a read error. The chain combines TRBV5-5 with TRBJ2-3; 8 nucleotides match TRBD2. Germline V gene sequence: CDR1 SGHKS, CDR2 YYEKEE (reference sequence). The CDR3 covers 14 residues. Germline trimming cut 2 bases from V and 2 bases from J; bases unmatched to any gene: 1. The CDR3 nucleotides are TGTGCCAGCAGCTTAGCGGGGGCCACAGATACGCAGTATTTT. Translating gives CASSLAGATDTQYF.

The CDR3 coding sequence is TGTGCCAGCAGCCAAGGGACAGGGGCGTCTGAAGCTTTCTTT. It yields the protein CASSQGTGASEAFF. The rearrangement joins TRBV4-2 to TRBJ1-1; TRBD1 matches 9 bases. CDR3 length equals 14 residues. CDR1 and CDR2 (germline): LGHNA, YNFKEQ. Trimming took 1 base from V and 6 from J; bases not matched to a gene: 3.

This rearrangement joins TRBV9 to TRBJ1-2; 7 bases align to TRBD1. V gave up 0 bases and J gave up 7 bases; unmatched junction bases: 18. The CDR3 totals 18 residues. Germline CDR1 SGDLS, CDR2 YYNGEE. This CDR3 is CASSVAPPTTGSFSGYTF. The CDR3 DNA sequence: TGTGCCAGCAGCGTAGCCCCACCTACGACAGGGAGTTTTAGTGGCTACACCTTC.

The table lists this clone with a few counts. V usage is TRBV3-1 (or the pseudogene TRBV3-2) and J usage is TRBJ2-7, with 7 bases matching TRBD1. Germline CDR1 is LGHDT and CDR2 is YNNKEL (reference sequence). The CDR3 has 15 residues. V lost 4 bases to trimming and J lost 0 bases; unmatched junction nucleotides: 6. This chain's CDR3 is CASSLLTGSSYEQYF. As DNA, the CDR3 is TGTGCCAGCAGCCTCCTGACAGGGAGCTCCTACGAGCAGTACTTC.

The chain has TRBV28 and TRBJ1-3; maybe TRBD1 (5 bases). The length of the CDR3 is 14 residues. Germline V CDR1 and CDR2: MDHEN, SYDVKM. Trimming stripped 5 bases from V and 3 bases from J, with 11 bases between. The CDR3 region is CASSPGFFGNTIYF. CDR3 coding DNA: TGTGCCAGCAGTCCAGGGTTTTTTGGAAACACCATATATTTT. Supplemented by reference TRBV28 and TRBJ1-3, the full variable domain reads DVKVTQSSRYLVKRTGEKVFLECVQDMDHENMFWYRQDPGLGLRLIYFSYDVKMKEKGDIPEGYSVSREKKERFSLILESASTNQTSMYLCASSPGFFGNTIYFGEGSWLTVV.

V is TRBV5-1 and J is TRBJ2-4, with a tentative D call TRBD2 (5 bases). Germline V lookup: CDR1 SGHRS, CDR2 YFSETQ. The CDR3 extends over 14 amino acids. V was clipped by 4 bases and J by 6 bases, with 14 bases between them. The CDR3 spells CASSPDGKGNIQYF. DNA of the CDR3: TGCGCCAGCAGCCCGGACGGGAAGGGAAACATTCAGTACTTC.

The chain recombines TRBV7-3 with TRBJ2-1, with a possible D match to TRBD2 (6 bases). The CDR3 is 16 residues long. Germline V gene data show CDR1 as SGHTA and CDR2 as FQGTGA. V lost 5 bases, J lost 8 bases, and 22 bases lay in between. CDR3 loop: CASSRTGTAYKDEQFF. The DNA of the CDR3 is TGTGCCAGCAGCCGCACCGGGACTGCCTATAAGGATGAGCAGTTCTTC.

This clone was seen a single time. The gene calls are TRBV7-3 and TRBJ1-1; 7 nucleotides align to TRBD1. The V segment lost 2 bases and the J segment 6 bases; nucleotides outside the gene matches: 6. Germline loops: CDR1 SGHTA, CDR2 FQGTGA. CDR3 length equals 14 residues. The CDR3 DNA follows: TGTGCCAGCAGCTTAGGCAGGGGGTCATCTGAAGCTTTCTTT. It yields the protein CASSLGRGSSEAFF.

The V gene is TRBV7-9, the J gene TRBJ1-5; a possible D gene is TRBD1 (5 bases). Between the trimmed V and J ends, which lost 5 bases and 2 bases, there was a span of 22 bases. Germline assignment: CDR1 SEHNR and CDR2 FQNEAQ (reference sequence). This CDR3 region has 18 residues. DNA for the CDR3: TGTGCCAGCAGCCTTACCCCACCGGGGGTACGGGGCAATCAGCCCCAGCATTTT. Encoded protein: CASSLTPPGVRGNQPQHF.

The V gene is TRBV5-1, the J gene TRBJ1-3, with D perhaps matching TRBD1 (5 bases). The V end was cut by 0 bases, the J end by 6 bases, with 10 bases between. The germline gives CDR1 SGHRS, CDR2 YFSETQ. This CDR3 has 14 amino acids. CDR3 residues: CASSLGTGSNTIYF. In nucleotides, the CDR3 is TGCGCCAGCAGCTTGGGTACAGGATCAAACACCATATATTTT.

The V call is TRBV6-5, the J call TRBJ2-7, with 7 nucleotides matching TRBD2. Germline V lookup: CDR1 MNHEY, CDR2 SVGAGI. CDR3 length: 15 amino acids. V lost 6 bases, J lost 1 base, and 9 bases stayed unmatched. CDR3 bases: TGTGCCAGCAGCCCAGGCGGCGGGGGATCCTACGAGCAGTACTTC. It specifies CASSPGGGGSYEQYF.

This chain joins TRBV5-4 and TRBJ1-1; D is unresolved. The CDR3 length is 14 residues. In germline, CDR1 is SGHNT, CDR2 YYREEE (reference sequence). The V gene lost 1 base and the J gene lost 0 bases, with 7 bases spanning the gap. CDR3: CASSLMGLNTEAFF. In DNA form, the CDR3 reads TGTGCCAGCAGCTTGATGGGCCTGAACACTGAAGCTTTCTTT.

The chain carries TRBV6-6 and TRBJ2-6; 12 nucleotides agree with TRBD1. V was clipped by 5 bases and J by 2 bases; unmatched bases: 7. The germline V gene has CDR1 MNHNY and CDR2 SVGAGI (reference sequence). The CDR3 is made up of 18 amino acids. DNA of the CDR3: TGTGCCAGCAGTCTAACCGGGACAGGGGGCACTGGGGCCAACGTCCTGACTTTC. Its protein is CASSLTGTGGTGANVLTF.